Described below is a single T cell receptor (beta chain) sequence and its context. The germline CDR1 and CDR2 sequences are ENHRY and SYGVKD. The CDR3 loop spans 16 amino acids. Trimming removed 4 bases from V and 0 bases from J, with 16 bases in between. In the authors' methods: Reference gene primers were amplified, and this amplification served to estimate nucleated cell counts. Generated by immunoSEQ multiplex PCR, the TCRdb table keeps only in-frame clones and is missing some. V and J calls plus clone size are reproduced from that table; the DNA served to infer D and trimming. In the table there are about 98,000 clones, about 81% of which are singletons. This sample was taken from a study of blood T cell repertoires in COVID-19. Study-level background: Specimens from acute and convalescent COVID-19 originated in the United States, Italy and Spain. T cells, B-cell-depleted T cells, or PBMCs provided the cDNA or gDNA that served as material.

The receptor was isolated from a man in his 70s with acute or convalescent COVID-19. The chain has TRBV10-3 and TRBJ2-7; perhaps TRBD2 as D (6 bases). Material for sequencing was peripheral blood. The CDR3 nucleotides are TGTGCCATCAGTGGGTCCCCCGGGACTCGCTCCTACGAGCAGTACTTC. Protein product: CAISGSPGTRSYEQYF.